Following are 24 T cell receptor beta chains from one sample sequenced in a study of T cell responses to AZD1222 COVID-19 vaccine. Data came from immunoSEQ multiplex PCR; TCRdb stores just in-frame clones and leaves some out. Altogether 150,000 to 200,000 clones are present, around 87% being singletons, with the ten largest covering 2.5% to 3%. Sequencing used peripheral blood, obtained on day 0 of MenACWY control vaccination. All receptors derive from an adult in good health.

J is TRBJ2-2 and V is TRBV29-1; TRBD2 is a possible D gene (7 bases). Germline CDR1 reads SQVTM; CDR2 reads ANQGSEA. This CDR3 has 17 residues. V was clipped by 1 base and J by 6 bases, with 21 bases between them. CDR3 in DNA: TGCAGCGTTGAAGCGAGGGGGGGAGCTCTAAGGGCCGGGGAGCTGTTTTTT. Amino acids: CSVEARGGALRAGELFF.

The chain uses TRBV4-3 and TRBJ1-3; 8 bases match TRBD1. V was clipped by 5 bases and J by 2 bases; unmatched bases: 5. The CDR3 covers 15 residues. Germline CDR1 is LGHNA and CDR2 is YSLEER. CDR3 coding DNA: TGCGCCAGCAGCACGGACAGGGTACCTGGAAACACCATATATTTT. It yields the protein CASSTDRVPGNTIYF.

About this clone itself: One junction end does not reproduce the germline sequence, and a read error may be involved. The chain joins TRBV2 to TRBJ1-2, with TRBD1 matching over 7 bases. The length of the CDR3 is 13 residues. CDR1 and CDR2 (germline): SNHLY, FYNNEI. CDR3 amino acids: CASSERQGYGYTF. In DNA, the CDR3 is TGTGCCAGCAGTGAAAGACAGGGATATGGCTATACCTTC. The variable domain in full, with the rest retrieved from reference TRBV2 and TRBJ1-2, is EPEVTQTPSHQVTQMGQEVILRCVPISNHLYFYWYRQILGQKVEFLVSFYNNEISEKSEIFDDQFSVERPDGSNFTLKIRSTKLEDSAMYFCASSERQGYGYTFGSGTRLTVV.

This clone turned up a few times. V usage is TRBV6-5 and J usage is TRBJ1-6; no clear D gene. The CDR3 length is 12 residues. Trimming cost V 8 bases and J 7 bases, with 9 bases left between them. The germline gives CDR1 MNHEY, CDR2 SVGAGI. CDR3 amino acids: CASARANSPLHF. DNA for the CDR3: TGTGCCAGCGCTCGAGCCAATTCACCCCTCCACTTT.

J is TRBJ1-4 and V is TRBV2; TRBD1 matches at 8 bases. Germline CDR1 SNHLY, CDR2 FYNNEI. The V and J ends lost 5 bases and 7 bases, in that order; junction bases with no gene match: 6. The length of the CDR3 is 14 residues. CDR3 protein: CASSMGQEGEKLFF. In nucleotides, the CDR3 is TGTGCCAGCAGTATGGGACAGGAGGGTGAAAAACTGTTTTTT. Drawing the rest from reference TRBV2 and TRBJ1-4, the complete variable domain is EPEVTQTPSHQVTQMGQEVILRCVPISNHLYFYWYRQILGQKVEFLVSFYNNEISEKSEIFDDQFSVERPDGSNFTLKIRSTKLEDSAMYFCASSMGQEGEKLFFGSGTQLSVL.

The chain employs TRBV7-9 and TRBJ1-4; unclear D gene. Trimming shortened V by 0 bases and J by 7 bases, and 3 bases separated the two germline ends. The CDR3 has 12 residues. Germline-derived CDR1 and CDR2 are SEHNR and FQNEAQ (reference sequence). CDR3 protein: CASSLAFEKLFF. The CDR3 DNA reads TGTGCCAGCAGCTTAGCATTTGAAAAACTGTTTTTT.

The gene calls are TRBV7-9 and TRBJ2-4, with 9 bases lining up with TRBD1. This CDR3 has 16 amino acids. Per the germline V gene, CDR1 is SEHNR and CDR2 is FQNEAQ (reference sequence). The V segment lost 0 bases and the J segment 8 bases; nucleotides outside the gene matches: 8. DNA for the CDR3: TGTGCCAGCAGCTTAGCCGATGGACAGGGGTACGACATTCAGTACTTC. Its translation is CASSLADGQGYDIQYF.

This clone occurred a few times. The chain is built from TRBV6-5 and TRBJ1-6; TRBD1 is a possible D gene (5 bases). CDR3 length: 13 residues. Trimming removed 6 bases from V and 13 bases from J, with 16 bases in between. Germline-derived CDR1 and CDR2 are MNHEY and SVGAGI. The CDR3 nucleotides read TGTGCCAGCAGACTGGGGGGGGTCAGGCCCCTCCACTTT. This gives the protein CASRLGGVRPLHF.

This sequence joins TRBV21-1 and TRBJ2-1; whether TRBD2, the table's D call, matches the DNA was not checked. TRBV21-1 is flagged as a pseudogene. The CDR3 runs to 16 residues. The CDR3: CASSKGLAGANNEQFF. DNA of the CDR3: TGTGCCAGCAGCAAAGGACTAGCGGGAGCTAACAATGAGCAGTTCTTC.

The chain combines TRBV18 with TRBJ2-7; the match to TRBD1 covers 7 bases. The CDR3 has 16 residues. V lost 3 bases and J lost 5; bases outside the gene matches: 13. Germline-derived CDR1 and CDR2 are KGHSH and LQKENI. The DNA for the CDR3 is TGTGCCAGCTCACCTAACCCCGGGACAGTGAACCACGAGCAGTACTTC. This gives the protein CASSPNPGTVNHEQYF.

The rearrangement links TRBV7-6 to TRBJ1-5, with 12 positions matching TRBD1. J gave up 6 bases and V 4 bases, and 4 bases lay outside the gene matches. Germline V gene sequence: CDR1 SGHVS, CDR2 FNYEAQ. The CDR3 runs 15 residues. The CDR3 nucleotides read TGTGCCAGCAGCTCCGGGACAGGGGGCACTCAGCCCCAGCATTTT. It encodes CASSSGTGGTQPQHF.

The chain uses TRBV18 and TRBJ2-5, with TRBD1 matching 9 bases. Germline V gives CDR1 KGHSH, CDR2 LQKENI. V gave up 5 bases and J gave up 5 bases; unmatched junction bases: 6. This CDR3 comprises 14 residues. The CDR3, as DNA: TGTGCCAGCTCATTGGACAGGGGTCACGAGACCCAGTACTTC. It specifies CASSLDRGHETQYF.

The rearrangement links TRBV27 to TRBJ1-2; weak D call: TRBD1 (5 bases). V was clipped by 7 bases and J by 6 bases, with 24 bases between them. CDR3 length: 16 amino acids. Germline assignment: CDR1 MNHEY and CDR2 SMNVEV (reference sequence). The CDR3 nucleotides are TGTGCCAGCAACCTTAGGGGTACCTTAACGAAGGATGGCTACACCTTC. Its protein is CASNLRGTLTKDGYTF.

With regard to this clone: The same CDR3 also results from other DNA sequences found in this sample. The chain couples TRBV6-5 to TRBJ2-3; 11 bases are shared with TRBD2. CDR3 size: 15 residues. Unmatched junction bases numbered 2, after V lost 6 bases and J lost 0 bases. The germline CDR1 and CDR2 sequences are MNHEY and SVGAGI. The CDR3 DNA reads as TGTGCCAGCAGGAGACTAGCGGGAAGCACAGATACGCAGTATTTT. Translation: CASRRLAGSTDTQYF.

The V call is TRBV2, the J call TRBJ2-6; D is possibly TRBD1 or TRBD2 (5 bases each). V lost 10 bases and J lost 0, with 16 bases in between. The CDR3 runs 16 residues. Germline V CDR1 and CDR2: SNHLY, FYNNEI. Written as DNA, the CDR3 is TGTGCCACTGCGGGCAGGGTCAACTCTGGGGCCAACGTCCTGACTTTC. It is translated as CATAGRVNSGANVLTF.

This clone was counted a few times. The V gene is TRBV6-5, the J gene TRBJ2-2, with D possibly TRBD2 on 6 matching bases. The V end was cut by 6 bases, the J end by 7 bases, with 15 bases between. This CDR3 has 14 residues. Germline CDR1 is MNHEY and CDR2 is SVGAGI. DNA of the CDR3: TGTGCCAGCAGCTCGAGACTAGATTTCGGGGAGCTGTTTTTT. Translating gives CASSSRLDFGELFF.

This clone was detected only once. The chain employs TRBV4-1 and TRBJ1-6; D is undetermined. Germline CDR1 is MGHRA and CDR2 is YSYEKL. The V and J ends lost 2 bases and 5 bases respectively, with 1 base between them. CDR3 size: 12 residues. The chain's CDR3 is CASSQNNSPLHF. Written as DNA, the CDR3 is TGCGCCAGCAGCCAAAATAATTCACCCCTCCACTTT.

This chain connects TRBV19 to TRBJ1-2, with D unresolved. The CDR3 spans 13 residues. V was shortened by 7 bases and J by 8 bases, with 17 bases between the two germline ends. The V gene's germline CDR1 is LNHDA and CDR2 SQIVND (reference sequence). The CDR3 spells CASNDRALGGYTF. CDR3 bases: TGTGCCAGTAACGACCGGGCCCTAGGGGGCTACACCTTC. Complete variable domain (other parts from reference TRBV19 and TRBJ1-2): DGGITQSPKYLFRKEGQNVTLSCEQNLNHDAMYWYRQDPGQGLRLIYYSQIVNDFQKGDIAEGYSVSREKKESFPLTVTSAQKNPTAFYLCASNDRALGGYTFGSGTRLTVV.

The chain couples TRBV7-2 to TRBJ2-5; 10 nucleotides match TRBD2. The trim removed 5 bases at V and 5 bases at J, leaving 5 bases unmatched. The germline gives CDR1 SGHTA, CDR2 FQGNSA. The CDR3 spans 14 residues. The CDR3 region is CASSQSGGAETQYF. CDR3 sequence (DNA): TGTGCCAGCAGCCAAAGCGGGGGGGCGGAGACCCAGTACTTC. Full variable domain (remainder filled in from reference TRBV7-2 and TRBJ2-5): GAGVSQSPSNKVTEKGKDVELRCDPISGHTALYWYRQSLGQGLEFLIYFQGNSAPDKSGLPSDRFSAERTGGSVSTLTIQRTQQEDSAVYLCASSQSGGAETQYFGPGTRLLVL.

This clone has more than one count but fewer than ten. The chain is built from TRBV11-2 and TRBJ1-2, with unresolved D. V lost 5 bases and J lost 6, with 10 bases in between. CDR1 is SGHAT, CDR2 FQNNGV, per germline. The CDR3 is 12 residues long. CDR3 sequence reads: CASSAEGNGYTF. CDR3 DNA sequence: TGTGCCAGCAGCGCGGAGGGTAATGGCTACACCTTC.

The rearrangement links TRBV7-2 to TRBJ2-5; 7 positions match TRBD1. The germline V gene encodes CDR1 SGHTA and CDR2 FQGNSA. J lost 2 bases, V lost 4 bases, and 1 base had no gene match. CDR3 length: 13 amino acids. The CDR3 spells CASSSDRQETQYF. Written as DNA, the CDR3 is TGTGCCAGCAGCTCGGACAGGCAAGAGACCCAGTACTTC.

V is TRBV10-3 and J is TRBJ1-4, with D unresolved. Germline lookup yields CDR1 ENHRY and CDR2 SYGVKD. The CDR3 is made up of 14 amino acids. The V gene lost 3 bases and the J gene lost 11 bases, with 16 bases spanning the gap. The CDR3 spells CAISEILQPGKLFF. The CDR3 DNA follows: TGTGCCATCAGTGAAATTCTCCAGCCCGGGAAACTGTTTTTT.

The V and J genes are TRBV2 and TRBJ2-2, with no clear D. V was pared by 3 bases and J by 1 base, with 6 bases between. This CDR3 has 14 residues. Looked up from germline, CDR1 is SNHLY and CDR2 is FYNNEI. CDR3 nucleotide sequence: TGTGCCAGCAGTGACCCGGGGAACACCGGGGAGCTGTTTTTT. Its translation: CASSDPGNTGELFF. Filled out from reference TRBV2 and TRBJ2-2, the complete variable domain reads EPEVTQTPSHQVTQMGQEVILRCVPISNHLYFYWYRQILGQKVEFLVSFYNNEISEKSEIFDDQFSVERPDGSNFTLKIRSTKLEDSAMYFCASSDPGNTGELFFGEGSRLTVL.

This clone was picked up a small number of times. The gene calls are TRBV12-3 or TRBV12-4 and TRBJ2-7; tentatively, D is TRBD1 (5 bases). The CDR3 contains 13 residues. Trimming pared 5 bases from V and 5 bases from J, leaving 13 bases between. CDR3 amino acids: CASSSNRYDEQYF. The CDR3, as DNA: TGTGCCAGCAGTAGCAACAGGTACGACGAGCAGTACTTC.